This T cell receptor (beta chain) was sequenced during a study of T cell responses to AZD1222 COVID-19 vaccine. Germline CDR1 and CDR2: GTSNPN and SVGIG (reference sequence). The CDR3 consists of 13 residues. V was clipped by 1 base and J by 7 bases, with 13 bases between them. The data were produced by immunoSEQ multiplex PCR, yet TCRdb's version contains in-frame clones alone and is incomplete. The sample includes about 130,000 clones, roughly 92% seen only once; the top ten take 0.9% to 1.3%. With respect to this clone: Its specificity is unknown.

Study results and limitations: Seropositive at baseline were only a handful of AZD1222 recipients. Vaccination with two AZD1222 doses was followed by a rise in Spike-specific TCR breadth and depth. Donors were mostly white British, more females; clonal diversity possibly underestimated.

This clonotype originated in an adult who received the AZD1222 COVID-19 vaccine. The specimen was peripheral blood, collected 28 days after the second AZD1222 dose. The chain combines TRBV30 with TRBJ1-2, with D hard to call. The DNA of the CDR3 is TGTGCCTGGAGTGCCGGATTGGCAGTTGGCTACACCTTC. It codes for CAWSAGLAVGYTF.